The next 28 T cell receptor beta chains were all read from a single sample in a study of blood T cell repertoires in COVID-19. TCRdb's table, derived via immunoSEQ multiplex PCR, lists solely in-frame clones and lacks some. This sample has some 100,000 clones; less than 85% occur once, and the top ten carry about 4.5%. The sample was peripheral blood. These receptors originate from a human donor in a cohort sampled during active or convalescent COVID-19.

This clone was picked up a small number of times. V and J are TRBV5-1 and TRBJ2-5, with 8 bases identical to TRBD1. With 6 bases clipped from V and 5 bases from J, the junction kept 6 bases outside the gene matches. The CDR3 is made up of 13 amino acids. Germline CDR1 reads SGHRS; CDR2 reads YFSETQ. CDR3 DNA: TGCGCCAGCACCCCAGGGGGCCGGGAGACCCAGTACTTC. The encoded protein is CASTPGGRETQYF.

The chain has TRBV6-1 and TRBJ1-1, with D possibly being TRBD1 (5 bases). The CDR3 loop spans 15 amino acids. Germline values: CDR1 MNHNS, CDR2 SASEGT. V was clipped by 2 bases and J by 2 bases, with 12 bases between them. CDR3 nucleotides: TGTGCCAGCAGTGAACAGGGTTATGCTAACACTGAAGCTTTCTTT. This gives the protein CASSEQGYANTEAFF.

This clone was found once. The J gene is TRBJ2-1, the V gene TRBV6-4, with 9 bases identical to TRBD2. This CDR3 spans 15 amino acids. V shed 4 bases, J shed 5 bases, and the junction held 6 bases outside the gene matches. The germline V gene has CDR1 MRHNA and CDR2 SNTAGT. The CDR3 coding sequence is TGTGCCAGCAGTGGAGTGGCGGGAGGGAACAATGAGCAGTTCTTC. Translation: CASSGVAGGNNEQFF.

This rearrangement joins TRBV30 to TRBJ2-3, with D possibly TRBD2 on 6 matching bases. Per germline, CDR1 GTSNPN and CDR2 SVGIG (reference sequence). Trimming stripped 2 bases from V and 0 bases from J, with 9 bases between. The CDR3 totals 14 residues. The CDR3 DNA sequence: TGTGCCTGGAGTATGCGGGGTAGCACAGATACGCAGTATTTT. It encodes CAWSMRGSTDTQYF.

The rearrangement uses TRBV9 and TRBJ1-1; maybe TRBD1 (5 bases). V lost 0 bases, J lost 6 bases, and 12 bases lay in between. CDR1 is SGDLS and CDR2 is YYNGEE in the germline V gene. This CDR3 has 14 residues. The CDR3 region has the DNA TGTGCCAGCAGCGTAGGTGGGGGGGGAGCTGAAGCTTTCTTT. This sequence encodes CASSVGGGGAEAFF.

The rearrangement joins TRBV19 to TRBJ2-7; D is unresolved. The germline V gene encodes CDR1 LNHDA and CDR2 SQIVND (reference sequence). The CDR3 is made up of 12 amino acids. Trimming cost V 6 bases and J 5 bases, with 11 bases left between them. The CDR3 nucleotides are TGTGCCAGTAGCTCATTTGCGGACGAGCAGTACTTC. Translated, it gives CASSSFADEQYF.

V gene TRBV7-6 combines with J gene TRBJ2-7; 11 nucleotides align to TRBD2. This CDR3 has 15 residues. CDR1 and CDR2 (germline): SGHVS, FNYEAQ. J lost 5 bases, V lost 4 bases, and 7 bases had no gene match. The CDR3 protein is CASSSRLAGYNEQYF. The CDR3 DNA reads as TGTGCCAGCAGCTCGAGACTAGCGGGGTATAACGAGCAGTACTTC. The full variable domain, with the rest looked up from reference TRBV7-6 and TRBJ2-7, is GAGVSQSPRYKVTKRGQDVALRCDPISGHVSLYWYRQALGQGPEFLTYFNYEAQQDKSGLPNDRFSAERPEGSISTLTIQRTEQRDSAMYRCASSSRLAGYNEQYFGPGTRLTVT.

This clone was seen only a few times. The V gene is TRBV5-6, the J gene TRBJ2-7, with a tentative D call TRBD1 (6 bases). Germline CDR1 SGHDT, CDR2 YYEEEE. This CDR3 region has 14 residues. Deletions cut 3 bases from V and 0 bases from J, with 10 bases between. CDR3 sequence reads: CASSSQGTSYEQYF. The CDR3 DNA reads TGTGCCAGCAGCTCCCAGGGGACCTCCTACGAGCAGTACTTC. The full variable domain, its missing parts supplied by reference TRBV5-6 and TRBJ2-7, is DAGVTQSPTHLIKTRGQQVTLRCSPKSGHDTVSWYQQALGQGPQFIFQYYEEEERQRGNFPDRFSGHQFPNYSSELNVNALLLGDSALYLCASSSQGTSYEQYFGPGTRLTVT.

V gene TRBV5-1 combines with J gene TRBJ2-7, with 12 bases that match TRBD1. With V trimmed by 3 bases and J by 4 bases, 5 bases remained unmatched. Germline V gives CDR1 SGHRS, CDR2 YFSETQ. The CDR3 runs to 15 residues. CDR3 region: CASSWGTGGRYEQYF. CDR3 in DNA: TGCGCCAGCAGCTGGGGGACAGGGGGCAGGTACGAGCAGTACTTC.

This chain connects TRBV15 to TRBJ1-5, with 7 nucleotides matching TRBD1. Trimming cost V 7 bases and J 0 bases; bases outside gene matches: 12. From germline, CDR1 is LNHNV and CDR2 YYDKDF (reference sequence). The length of the CDR3 is 17 residues. CDR3 nucleotides: TGTGCCACCAACTCACGTACAGGGGCATTTAGCAATCAGCCCCAGCATTTT. Protein sequence: CATNSRTGAFSNQPQHF.

The V call is TRBV4-1, the J call TRBJ2-3; 7 nucleotides align to TRBD2. The V and J ends lost 0 bases and 3 bases, in that order; junction bases with no gene match: 9. The CDR3 loop spans 17 amino acids. The germline V gene encodes CDR1 MGHRA and CDR2 YSYEKL. The CDR3 region is CASSQDRGTKKTDTQYF. CDR3 in DNA: TGCGCCAGCAGCCAAGATCGGGGGACTAAGAAAACAGATACGCAGTATTTT.

The chain joins TRBV10-3 to TRBJ1-1; TRBD1 might be the D (6 bases). The CDR3 consists of 13 residues. Trimming took off 7 bases at V and 1 base at J, with 10 bases between the two ends. Germline CDR1 reads ENHRY; CDR2 reads SYGVKD. The CDR3 loop reads CAIMGTKNTEAFF. The CDR3 coding sequence is TGTGCCATCATGGGGACAAAGAACACTGAAGCTTTCTTT.

The rearrangement uses TRBV11-2 and TRBJ2-1; TRBD1 matches at 8 bases. Germline loops: CDR1 SGHAT, CDR2 FQNNGV. Germline trimming cut 4 bases from V and 15 bases from J; bases unmatched to any gene: 8. CDR3 length: 12 residues. Here the CDR3 reads CASSSLWDRSFF. CDR3 sequence (DNA): TGTGCCAGCAGCTCACTGTGGGACAGGTCGTTCTTC.

The rearrangement joins TRBV7-3 to TRBJ2-7; D is ambiguous. The CDR3 contains 13 residues. V lost 5 bases, J lost 6 bases, and 14 bases lay in between. Germline V gene data show CDR1 as SGHTA and CDR2 as FQGTGA. This chain's CDR3 is CASSQARAGEQYF. The CDR3 coding sequence is TGTGCCAGCAGCCAAGCACGCGCCGGCGAGCAGTACTTC.

The chain recombines TRBV3-1 (or the pseudogene TRBV3-2) with TRBJ2-3; 8 bases line up with TRBD2. Unmatched junction bases numbered 9, after V lost 4 bases and J lost 0 bases. The CDR3 loop spans 17 amino acids. Germline assignment: CDR1 LGHDT and CDR2 YNNKEL (reference sequence). The CDR3 loop is CASSPVGAGGSTDTQYF. CDR3 DNA sequence: TGTGCCAGCAGCCCGGTCGGGGCGGGGGGTAGCACAGATACGCAGTATTTT.

The table lists this clone with many counts. This sequence joins TRBV6-2 or TRBV6-3 and TRBJ2-7, with D perhaps TRBD2 (5 bases). V was shortened by 2 bases and J by 0 bases, with 8 bases between the two germline ends. Looked up from germline, CDR1 is MNHEY and CDR2 is SVGEGT. This CDR3 spans 14 amino acids. DNA for the CDR3: TGTGCCAGCAGTTACGGACGGGGCTCCTACGAGCAGTACTTC. This gives the protein CASSYGRGSYEQYF.

The CDR3 here is CASSRTGSYYEQYF. CDR3 nucleotides: TGTGCCAGCAGCAGGACTGGAAGCTACTACGAGCAGTACTTC. The chain is built from TRBV11-3 and TRBJ2-7, with D maybe TRBD2 (5 bases). CDR3 size: 14 residues. Per germline, CDR1 SGHNT and CDR2 YENEEA. Trimming left V 5 bases short and J 3 bases short, with 14 bases between.

In this sample, this clone turned up once. The chain uses TRBV15 and TRBJ1-5; 8 nucleotides agree with TRBD1. The length of the CDR3 is 15 residues. With 0 bases clipped from V and 6 bases from J, the junction kept 4 bases outside the gene matches. Germline V gene data show CDR1 as LNHNV and CDR2 as YYDKDF (reference sequence). CDR3 loop: CATSRDPGGGQPQHF. As DNA, the CDR3 is TGTGCCACCAGCAGAGACCCAGGGGGCGGTCAGCCCCAGCATTTT.

The genes are TRBV7-2 and TRBJ1-2, with TRBD1 matching over 7 bases. The CDR3 is 14 amino acids. Trimming at V came to 5 bases and at J to 5 bases, leaving 8 bases not matched to a gene. From germline, CDR1 is SGHTA and CDR2 FQGNSA. The CDR3 DNA follows: TGTGCCAGCAGCGCCCAGGGGGACGGTTATGGCTACACCTTC. Translated: CASSAQGDGYGYTF. Full variable domain (rest looked up from reference TRBV7-2 and TRBJ1-2): GAGVSQSPSNKVTEKGKDVELRCDPISGHTALYWYRQSLGQGLEFLIYFQGNSAPDKSGLPSDRFSAERTGGSVSTLTIQRTQQEDSAVYLCASSAQGDGYGYTFGSGTRLTVV.

The chain couples TRBV7-6 to TRBJ2-7; TRBD2 matches 13 bases. The junction had 15 bases not matched to a gene; V was cut back by 8 bases and J by 2 bases. This CDR3 comprises 18 residues. The V gene's germline CDR1 is SGHVS and CDR2 FNYEAQ. Written as DNA, the CDR3 is TGTGCCAGCGGGGGGCCCGGGACTAGCGGGATAGATCCCTACGAGCAGTACTTC. Encoded protein: CASGGPGTSGIDPYEQYF.

The genes are TRBV28 and TRBJ1-2; D unclear. V was clipped by 1 base and J by 4 bases, with 7 bases between them. The germline V gene has CDR1 MDHEN and CDR2 SYDVKM. There are 13 residues in the CDR3. The chain's CDR3 is CASSLSQFYGYTF. In nucleotides, the CDR3 is TGTGCCAGCAGTTTATCCCAATTCTATGGCTACACCTTC.

The V gene is TRBV6-5, the J gene TRBJ1-6; D gene ambiguous. Germline V gives CDR1 MNHEY, CDR2 SVGAGI. Trimming left V 6 bases short and J 6 bases short, with 12 bases between. There are 14 residues in the CDR3. CDR3 protein: CASRPGHANSPLHF. The DNA for the CDR3 is TGTGCCAGCAGACCCGGTCATGCTAATTCACCCCTCCACTTT.

The chain recombines TRBV5-1 with TRBJ2-3; 8 bases align to TRBD1. The length of the CDR3 is 15 residues. J gave up 4 bases and V 2 bases, and 6 bases lay outside the gene matches. Germline V gene sequence: CDR1 SGHRS, CDR2 YFSETQ. The CDR3: CASSFETGAPDTQYF. The CDR3 DNA is TGCGCCAGCAGCTTCGAGACAGGGGCCCCAGATACGCAGTATTTT.

This chain joins TRBV7-8 and TRBJ1-2; no reliable D call. Trimming stripped 6 bases from V and 5 bases from J, with 19 bases between. The CDR3 spans 15 residues. Germline loops: CDR1 SGHVS, CDR2 FQNEAQ. The CDR3 DNA is TGTGCCAGCAGTCGAGGACCAACAGAACCATATGGCTACACCTTC. This sequence encodes CASSRGPTEPYGYTF.

This clone has just a few counts. V usage is TRBV5-1 and J usage is TRBJ2-3; TRBD2 agrees at 10 bases. V was clipped by 5 bases and J by 0 bases; unmatched bases: 0. The V gene's germline CDR1 is SGHRS and CDR2 YFSETQ. This CDR3 is built from 14 residues. The CDR3 DNA follows: TGCGCCAGCAGGACTAGCGGGAGCACAGATACGCAGTATTTT. This encodes CASRTSGSTDTQYF.

The chain links TRBV6-2 or TRBV6-3 to TRBJ2-7, with a possible D match to TRBD1 (5 bases). In germline, CDR1 is MNHEY, CDR2 SVGEGT. CDR3 length equals 11 residues. Trimming left V 5 bases short and J 4 bases short, with 6 bases between. In DNA, the CDR3 is TGTGCCAGCAGTAACAGGTACGAGCAGTACTTC. Its protein is CASSNRYEQYF.

This chain uses TRBV7-2 with TRBJ1-2; 9 bases line up with TRBD1. The CDR3 runs 15 residues. Germline V gives CDR1 SGHTA, CDR2 FQGNSA. V was pared by 5 bases and J by 4 bases, with 8 bases of the junction left unmatched. The CDR3 sequence is CASSPRQGGFYGYTF. The CDR3 DNA follows: TGTGCCAGCAGCCCTAGACAGGGGGGCTTCTATGGCTACACCTTC. The full variable domain, completed using reference TRBV7-2 and TRBJ1-2, is GAGVSQSPSNKVTEKGKDVELRCDPISGHTALYWYRQSLGQGLEFLIYFQGNSAPDKSGLPSDRFSAERTGGSVSTLTIQRTQQEDSAVYLCASSPRQGGFYGYTFGSGTRLTVV.

The chain recombines TRBV5-6 with TRBJ2-2; TRBD2 matches at 11 bases. The germline V gene encodes CDR1 SGHDT and CDR2 YYEEEE. This CDR3 has 17 residues. J gave up 2 bases and V 4 bases, and 7 bases lay outside the gene matches. The CDR3 sequence is CASSLPTSGVNTGELFF. CDR3 nucleotide sequence: TGTGCCAGCAGCCTACCGACTAGCGGGGTAAACACCGGGGAGCTGTTTTTT.